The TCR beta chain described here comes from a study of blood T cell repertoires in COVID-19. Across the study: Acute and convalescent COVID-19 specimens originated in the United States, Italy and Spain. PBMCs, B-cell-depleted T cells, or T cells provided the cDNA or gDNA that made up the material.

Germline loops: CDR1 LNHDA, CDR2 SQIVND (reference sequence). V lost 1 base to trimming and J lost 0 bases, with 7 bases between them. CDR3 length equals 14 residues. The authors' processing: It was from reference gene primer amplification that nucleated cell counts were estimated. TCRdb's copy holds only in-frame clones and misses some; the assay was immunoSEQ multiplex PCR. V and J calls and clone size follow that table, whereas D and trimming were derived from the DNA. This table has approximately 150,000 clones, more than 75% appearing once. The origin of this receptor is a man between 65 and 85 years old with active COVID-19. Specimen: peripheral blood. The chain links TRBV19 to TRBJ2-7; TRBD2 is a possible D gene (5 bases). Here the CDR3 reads CASSIVGSSYEQYF. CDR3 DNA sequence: TGTGCCAGTAGTATAGTGGGGAGCTCCTACGAGCAGTACTTC.